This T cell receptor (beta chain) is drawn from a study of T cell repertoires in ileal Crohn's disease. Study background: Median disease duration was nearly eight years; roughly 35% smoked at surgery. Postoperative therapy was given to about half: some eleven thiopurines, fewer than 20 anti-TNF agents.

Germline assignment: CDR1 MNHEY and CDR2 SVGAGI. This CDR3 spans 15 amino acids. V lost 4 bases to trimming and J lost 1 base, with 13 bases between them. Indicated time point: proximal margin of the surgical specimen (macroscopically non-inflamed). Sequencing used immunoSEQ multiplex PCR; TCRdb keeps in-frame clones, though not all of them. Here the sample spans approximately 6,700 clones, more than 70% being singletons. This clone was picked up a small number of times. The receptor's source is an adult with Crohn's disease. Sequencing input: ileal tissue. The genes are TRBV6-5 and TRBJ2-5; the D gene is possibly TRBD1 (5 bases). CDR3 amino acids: CASSFRVGVQETQYF. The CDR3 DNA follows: TGTGCCAGCAGTTTCAGGGTAGGGGTCCAAGAGACCCAGTACTTC.